This TCR beta chain was documented in a study of T-cell memory formation after mild COVID-19. Turning to the study itself: Largely donor-specific sequence clusters came from a couple of donors.

To note about this clonotype: The antigen is unknown.

From 5'RACE with constant-segment primers came TCR alpha and TCR beta cDNA libraries that carried sample barcodes and UMIs. TCRdb re-called the 5' RACE reads through MiXCR, storing one row per CDR3 protein. Of about 430,000 distinct CDR3 sequences in the sample, approximately 19% are singletons; the top ten hold 20% to 25%. CDR1 SGHTA and CDR2 FQGNSA come from the germline V gene. The CDR3 length is 18 residues. Trimming took 5 bases from V and 5 from J; bases not matched to a gene: 15. General observations from the study: Clones that contracted from day 15 to 85 were balanced CD4/CD8, while later expanders leaned CD4+. Shrinking CD4+ clones resided mostly in CM and EM, and CD8+ ones in EMRA.

The source is a man between 18 and 29 years old who had mild COVID-19 (a few samples of this study predate the infection). Cell type and time point are not known. The V call is TRBV7-2, the J call TRBJ2-5; the match to TRBD2 covers 12 bases. Sequences were obtained from PBMCs or a T cell subset sorted from them (not recorded which). Here the CDR3 reads CASSPYASGGARAETQYF. The CDR3 nucleotides read TGTGCCAGCAGCCCCTATGCTAGCGGGGGGGCACGAGCGGAGACCCAGTACTTC.